What follows are 5 T cell receptor beta chains derived from one specimen sequenced in a study of blood T cells in healthy people across ages. Combining a sample-barcoded 5' primer with a J-beta primer mix, a second PCR ran for 7 to 11 cycles. One entry per CDR3 protein, called by TCRdb with MiXCR from the 5' RACE reads. The sample includes roughly 800,000 distinct CDR3 sequences, around 25% of them seen just once. This same sample was also taken into another study, of T cells of mothers and their children.

Sequencing input: blood. Receptors were obtained from a boy younger than 18 in good health.

This clonotype has a handful of counts. The rearrangement links TRBV2 to TRBJ2-1, with unresolved D. The V end lost 7 bases, the J end lost 0 bases, and 10 bases lay between the germline ends. The length of the CDR3 is 14 residues. Germline assignment: CDR1 SNHLY and CDR2 FYNNEI. CDR3 DNA sequence: TGTGCCAGCAAAAAGGAGCTCTCCTACAATGAGCAGTTCTTC. This gives the protein CASKKELSYNEQFF.

This chain connects TRBV9 to TRBJ2-1; D possibly corresponds to TRBD2 (6 bases). The CDR3 runs 15 residues. Per germline, CDR1 SGDLS and CDR2 YYNGEE. Trimming cost V 4 bases and J 4 bases, with 15 bases left between them. The CDR3 DNA reads TGTGCCAGCAGCCTCCCGGGGGACTCATACAATGAGCAGTTCTTC. It translates to CASSLPGDSYNEQFF. Supplemented by reference TRBV9 and TRBJ2-1, the full variable domain reads DSGVTQTPKHLITATGQRVTLRCSPRSGDLSVYWYQQSLDQGLQFLIQYYNGEERAKGNILERFSAQQFPDLHSELNLSSLELGDSALYFCASSLPGDSYNEQFFGPGTRLTVL.

CDR3 nucleotides: TGTGCCAGCAGGAAATTATTAGGGGGAGCTGGGGCCAACGTCCTGACTTTC. This encodes CASRKLLGGAGANVLTF. The chain is built from TRBV12-3 or TRBV12-4 and TRBJ2-6; D is possibly TRBD1 (6 bases). Trimming took 6 bases from V and 2 from J, leaving 17 bases between them. The CDR3 is 17 amino acids.

A note on this clonotype: It is likely a read error, because the conserved phenylalanine at the end of the CDR3 is missing. The J gene is TRBJ1-4, the V gene TRBV20-1, with 9 bases lining up with TRBD1. Germline-derived CDR1 and CDR2 are DFQATT and SNEGSKA (reference sequence). The V and J ends lost 5 bases and 7 bases, in that order; junction bases with no gene match: 5. CDR3 length: 13 amino acids. The chain's CDR3 is CSAYRGLGEKLFS. In nucleotides, the CDR3 is TGCAGTGCTTACAGGGGGCTCGGTGAAAAACTGTTTTCT.

The table lists this clonotype with many counts. This chain connects TRBV7-2 to TRBJ2-5; D might be TRBD2 (6 bases). CDR3 size: 13 residues. Trimming pared 5 bases from V and 3 bases from J, leaving 10 bases between. Germline lookup yields CDR1 SGHTA and CDR2 FQGNSA. The chain's CDR3 is CASSAGREETQYF. For the CDR3, the DNA is TGTGCCAGCAGCGCGGGACGGGAAGAGACCCAGTACTTC. The full variable domain, completed using reference TRBV7-2 and TRBJ2-5, is GAGVSQSPSNKVTEKGKDVELRCDPISGHTALYWYRQSLGQGLEFLIYFQGNSAPDKSGLPSDRFSAERTGGSVSTLTIQRTQQEDSAVYLCASSAGREETQYFGPGTRLLVL.